This T cell receptor beta chain was recovered during a study of T cell responses to AZD1222 COVID-19 vaccine (dated by TCRdb to the early 2020s). Study-wide context: A total of 233 trial participants underwent TCR sequencing, of whom about 210 had received two doses of AZD1222 and about 25 had received two doses of the MenACWY control vaccine. Trial participants were enrolled by age into 18-55, 56-69 and 70-plus year subgroups, with 148, 28 and 57 TCR-sequenced participants respectively.

The CDR3 regions of human TCRbeta chains were subjected to immunosequencing. The study's own analysis went as follows. TCRs in the repertoires were matched against a reference library of SARS-CoV-2-specific TCRs that had been generated with the MIRA antigen-specificity platform. Breadth was defined as the fraction of unique TCRs that were SARS-CoV-2-associated, and depth was defined as the fraction of total T cells that were SARS-CoV-2-associated. Using the MIRA data, each spike-specific TCR was mapped to the spike region that the TCR reacts to and placed in a CD4 or CD8 class. Log10-transformed breadth and depth values were compared by one-way ANOVA with Sidak's multiple comparisons tests. Here the immuneACCESS table is served through TCRdb, limited to in-frame sequences with V and J called. Missing clones are a known gap in these copies; in checked studies unresolved V genes cover under half, and the rest lacks a known reason. V and J calls plus clone size are reproduced from that table; the DNA served to infer D and trimming. The sample table records tens of thousands of clones; 80% to 95% of these occur just once. The ten largest make up less than 4% of the sample.

The time point label here, explained by the study, means: about 28 days (+/-7) after the second vaccine dose. AZD1222 recipients whose second dose came at about 4 weeks and those whose second dose came at about 12 weeks were combined into one group, since spike-specific TCR depth and breadth did not differ between the two schedules. Samples from vaccinated people were obtained from the UK trials COV001 and COV002, which included a single-blind randomized controlled phase 2/3 trial of AZD1222 (ChAdOx1 nCoV-19) in healthy adults. Trial participant PBMC samples were collected at day 0 and day 28 after the second dose for TCRbeta chain sequencing. This clone was counted between two and nine times. Its antigen target is currently unknown. Base qualities are not at hand, and no much larger clone is one base apart. What the research found in general, with its limitations: No day 14 peak-response samples were available, so repertoires were characterized only after the peak T cell response. Spike-specific TCR breadth and depth rose significantly after two AZD1222 doses compared with day 0 and with MenACWY recipients. The 56-69-year group was small, and its depth increase did not reach significance, likely because of low power. Nearly half of unique spike-specific TCRs reportedly recognized epitopes outside regions mutated in the B.1.351 and B.1.1.7 variants. Only five to seven AZD1222 recipients were SARS-CoV-2 seropositive at baseline, limiting conclusions about previously exposed vaccinees. The vaccine-associated CD4 TCRs covered the entire spike protein, and the dominant responses fell in regions 160-218 and 743-854. Participants were mostly white British, with more females than males. The authors suggested clonal diversity may have been underestimated.

The sample here was peripheral blood, taken 28 days after the second AZD1222 dose. This TCR derives from an adult who received the AZD1222 COVID-19 vaccine.

The encoded CDR3 is CASSPRGRGYEQYF. In nucleotides, the sequence is TGTGCCAGCAGCCCACGTGGCAGGGGATACGAGCAGTACTTC. Recombination connected TRBV5-4 to TRBJ2-7, with TRBD1 as a weak D call on 6 bases. Cut back by 4 bases and 4 bases, the V and J ends lie 15 bases apart. Reading from cysteine to phenylalanine, the CDR3 counts 14 amino acids. The DNA shown is the 42-base CDR3, in frame from base 1. CDR1 SGHNT and CDR2 YYREEE were looked up in the germline V gene (reference sequence).